This TCR beta chain was recovered during a study of shared clonotypes between healthy human individuals. Germline CDR1 and CDR2: MRHNA and SNTAGT. V shed 5 bases and J shed 7 bases, with 17 bases lying between them. The CDR3 spans 14 residues. Some clones are missing from TCRdb's copy, which holds only in-frame ones; the method was immunoSEQ multiplex PCR. The sample holds roughly 2.2 million clones, about nine tenths seen once. Adult Caucasians living in Nashville, Tennessee made up all of the donors. Splitting of CD4+ cells produced CD45RA+ naive and CD45RA-negative memory subsets. Note on this clone: The antigen remains unidentified.

Whole-study findings and limits: A few donors showed sharing of about 4.6% of naive CD4 clonotypes. Non-shared clonotypes displayed generation probabilities falling below those of clonotypes present in all four donors.

Sequencing was done on a sample of naive CD4+ T cells from PBMCs. Indicated subset: CD45RA+ positively selected. This TCR derives from a man between 18 and 35 years old in good health. Some clones in this sample may be carry-over from other donors' samples. The genes are TRBV6-4 and TRBJ1-2; TRBD1 is a possible D gene (5 bases). The CDR3 reads CASSYGSGRFGYTF. CDR3 in DNA: TGTGCCAGCAGTTACGGGTCAGGGCGGTTTGGCTACACCTTC.